The 27 T cell receptor beta chains below all came from one sample that was sequenced in a study of control samples from healthy donors and cancer patients. Produced via immunoSEQ multiplex PCR; TCRdb's table is partial and in-frame only. The table shows tens of thousands of clones, with more than 75% occurring only once. Sequenced: PBMCs. The receptors were sampled from a woman aged 50 to 60 with lung cancer.

This clone has more than one count but fewer than ten. The V call is TRBV4-1, the J call TRBJ1-4, with unresolved D. There are 13 residues in the CDR3. V was shortened by 4 bases and J by 7 bases, with 10 bases between the two germline ends. Germline CDR1 and CDR2: MGHRA and YSYEKL. As DNA, the CDR3 is TGCGCCAGCAGCCGCCTCTGGGGTGAAAAACTGTTTTTT. It codes for CASSRLWGEKLFF.

V usage is TRBV18 and J usage is TRBJ1-1; no reliable D call. Trimming removed 4 bases from V and 1 base from J, with 10 bases in between. The CDR3 has 14 residues. Germline assignment: CDR1 KGHSH and CDR2 LQKENI. CDR3 sequence (DNA): TGTGCCAGCTCACTGGGCAGGCAGAACACTGAAGCTTTCTTT. This translates into CASSLGRQNTEAFF.

The chain couples TRBV2 to TRBJ1-1, with TRBD1 matching over 7 bases. From germline, CDR1 is SNHLY and CDR2 FYNNEI. The junction had 5 bases not matched to a gene; V was cut back by 4 bases and J by 0 bases. The CDR3 has 15 amino acids. CDR3 DNA: TGTGCCAGCAGTGCCCTAGGGACAGTGAACACTGAAGCTTTCTTT. Residues: CASSALGTVNTEAFF.

The chain uses TRBV10-3 and TRBJ1-1, with 7 nucleotides matching TRBD1. Germline V gene sequence: CDR1 ENHRY, CDR2 SYGVKD. The CDR3 has 13 amino acids. The junction had 3 bases not matched to a gene; V was cut back by 5 bases and J by 3 bases. CDR3 residues: CAISPDRDTEAFF. CDR3 nucleotides: TGTGCCATCAGTCCAGACAGGGACACTGAAGCTTTCTTT.

This chain joins TRBV4-3 and TRBJ2-7; 14 nucleotides match TRBD2. V was clipped by 3 bases and J by 6 bases; unmatched bases: 7. The CDR3 totals 16 residues. Germline values: CDR1 LGHNA, CDR2 YSLEER. CDR3 sequence reads: CASSHYRTSGGTEQYF. CDR3 bases: TGCGCCAGCAGCCATTACCGGACTAGCGGGGGGACCGAGCAGTACTTC.

The gene calls are TRBV28 and TRBJ1-2; D remains ambiguous. Trimming took off 3 bases at V and 4 bases at J, with 18 bases between the two ends. Germline V gene data show CDR1 as MDHEN and CDR2 as SYDVKM. The CDR3 contains 16 residues. The CDR3 DNA is TGTGCCAGCAGTTTTCGTCTCGCGAGCGCCGGCTATGGCTACACCTTC. This sequence encodes CASSFRLASAGYGYTF.

V usage is TRBV13 and J usage is TRBJ1-3; 9 nucleotides align to TRBD1. Germline V gene lookup returns CDR1 PRHDT and CDR2 FYEKMQ (reference sequence). CDR3 length: 16 amino acids. The V and J ends lost 5 bases and 2 bases, in that order; junction bases with no gene match: 7. The CDR3 DNA sequence: TGTGCCAGCAGCACGTACAGGGGGCAGACTGGAAACACCATATATTTT. Its protein product is CASSTYRGQTGNTIYF.

The rearrangement uses TRBV12-3 or TRBV12-4 and TRBJ1-1; unclear D gene. The CDR3 is made up of 12 amino acids. V was pared by 6 bases and J by 7 bases, with 12 bases between. CDR3 protein: CASSLGEGEAFF. Written as DNA, the CDR3 is TGTGCCAGCAGCCTCGGAGAGGGTGAAGCTTTCTTT.

The chain is built from TRBV20-1 and TRBJ2-7, with 11 nucleotides matching TRBD1. The CDR3 runs 13 residues. The V segment lost 5 bases and the J segment 6 bases; nucleotides outside the gene matches: 6. Germline V CDR1 and CDR2: DFQATT, SNEGSKA (reference sequence). CDR3 sequence reads: CSAGGQGAGEQYF. The DNA for the CDR3 is TGCAGTGCTGGTGGACAGGGGGCCGGCGAGCAGTACTTC.

This chain joins TRBV9 and TRBJ1-1; D is undetermined. The CDR3 sequence is 13 residues long. Germline V lookup: CDR1 SGDLS, CDR2 YYNGEE. V was clipped by 3 bases and J by 1 base, with 7 bases between them. CDR3 sequence: CASSETANTEAFF. The CDR3 nucleotides are TGTGCCAGCAGCGAGACTGCGAACACTGAAGCTTTCTTT.

The CDR3 sequence: CASSLDGANYGYTF. In DNA form, the CDR3 reads TGTGCCAGCAGTTTAGACGGCGCTAACTATGGCTACACCTTC. J is TRBJ1-2 and V is TRBV28; D not resolved. Looked up from germline, CDR1 is MDHEN and CDR2 is SYDVKM. There are 14 residues in the CDR3. Trimming stripped 2 bases from V and 0 bases from J, with 7 bases between.

The chain links TRBV5-1 to TRBJ2-6; 7 bases agree with TRBD2. The CDR3 extends over 15 amino acids. Trimming removed 3 bases from V and 0 bases from J; junction bases left unmatched: 0. Germline-derived CDR1 and CDR2 are SGHRS and YFSETQ. The CDR3 loop is CASSSGGSGANVLTF. The CDR3 nucleotides read TGCGCCAGCAGCTCGGGGGGCTCTGGGGCCAACGTCCTGACTTTC.

The chain has TRBV4-2 and TRBJ2-1, with D tentatively TRBD2 (5 bases). The germline CDR1 and CDR2 sequences are LGHNA and YNFKEQ. The CDR3 is 13 residues long. Trimming took off 6 bases at V and 10 bases at J, with 16 bases between the two ends. CDR3: CASRPEGRREQFF. The CDR3 nucleotides read TGTGCCAGCAGACCCGAGGGCCGGAGGGAGCAGTTCTTC.

The chain employs TRBV11-2 and TRBJ1-2, with TRBD1 identical over 8 bases. V shed 5 bases and J 8 bases; nucleotides not matched to a gene: 10. Germline V gives CDR1 SGHAT, CDR2 FQNNGV. The CDR3 extends over 14 amino acids. The CDR3 here is CASSLRDRLLGYTF. For the CDR3, the DNA is TGTGCCAGCAGCCTCCGGGACAGGCTTCTCGGCTACACCTTC.

V is TRBV6-1 and J is TRBJ1-5; tentative D call: TRBD1 (5 bases). This CDR3 has 13 amino acids. The V gene lost 8 bases and the J gene lost 2 bases, with 10 bases spanning the gap. Per germline, CDR1 MNHNS and CDR2 SASEGT. As DNA, the CDR3 is TGTGCCAGCTTATTAGGGGGCAATCAGCCCCAGCATTTT. Protein sequence: CASLLGGNQPQHF.

This clone was detected a few times. CDR3 nucleotide sequence: TGTGCCAGCAGTTGGACAGAGAGTCAGCCCCAGCATTTT. Protein sequence: CASSWTESQPQHF. The chain is built from TRBV12-3 or TRBV12-4 and TRBJ1-5; tentatively, D is TRBD1 (6 bases). CDR3 length: 13 residues. Trimming pared 4 bases from V and 6 bases from J, leaving 10 bases between.

This chain uses TRBV16 with TRBJ1-1, with D perhaps matching TRBD1 (6 bases). This CDR3 contains 12 residues. Trimming cost V 3 bases and J 8 bases, with 10 bases left between them. Germline CDR1 and CDR2: KGHSY and FQNENV. CDR3 coding DNA: TGTGCCAGCAGCCAGGGGGGGCTCGAAGCTTTCTTT. This gives the protein CASSQGGLEAFF.

This clone occurred a few times. The rearrangement uses TRBV30 and TRBJ1-2, with D maybe TRBD1 (5 bases). The CDR3 runs 11 residues. Trimming shortened V by 5 bases and J by 5 bases, and 9 bases separated the two germline ends. Germline CDR1 is GTSNPN and CDR2 is SVGIG (reference sequence). In nucleotides, the CDR3 is TGTGCCTGGGCCGGGGGTTATGGCTACACCTTC. Encoded protein: CAWAGGYGYTF. The entire variable domain, with the rest obtained from reference TRBV30 and TRBJ1-2, is as follows: SQTIHQWPATLVQPVGSPLSLECTVEGTSNPNLYWYRQAAGRGLQLLFYSVGIGQISSEVPQNLSASRPQDRQFILSSKKLLLSDSGFYLCAWAGGYGYTFGSGTRLTVV.

The chain joins TRBV7-9 to TRBJ1-1; maybe TRBD1 (5 bases). With 4 bases removed from V and 0 bases from J, the gap between germline ends came to 6 bases. CDR3 length: 13 amino acids. The germline gives CDR1 SEHNR, CDR2 FQNEAQ (reference sequence). CDR3 amino acids: CASSSQVNTEAFF. CDR3 DNA sequence: TGTGCCAGCAGCTCACAGGTGAACACTGAAGCTTTCTTT.

The chain combines TRBV19 with TRBJ2-1; no definite D call. The germline V gene encodes CDR1 LNHDA and CDR2 SQIVND (reference sequence). The CDR3 has 14 residues. Trimming stripped 5 bases from V and 9 bases from J, with 17 bases between. CDR3 sequence (DNA): TGTGCCAGTAGTGCGCGGCCTCCCGTGGGTGAGCAGTTCTTC. This translates into CASSARPPVGEQFF.

The chain recombines TRBV7-2 with TRBJ2-2; D is unresolved. CDR3 length equals 14 residues. V lost 3 bases, J lost 4 bases, and 9 bases lay in between. The germline gives CDR1 SGHTA, CDR2 FQGNSA. The CDR3 DNA is TGTGCCAGCAGCTTTTCCAGTTCCACCGGGGAGCTGTTTTTT. Its protein is CASSFSSSTGELFF.

The genes are TRBV6-2 or TRBV6-3 and TRBJ1-1; 9 bases map to TRBD1. There are 17 residues in the CDR3. Germline trimming cut 2 bases from V and 3 bases from J; bases unmatched to any gene: 10. The germline gives CDR1 MNHEY, CDR2 SVGEGT. In DNA, the CDR3 is TGTGCCAGCAGTTACATCCCCGGCGACAGGGGGGACACTGAAGCTTTCTTT. Its translation: CASSYIPGDRGDTEAFF.

This chain connects TRBV5-6 to TRBJ2-3; possible D gene TRBD1, 6 bases. CDR1 and CDR2 from the germline V gene are SGHDT and YYEEEE. Deletions cut 3 bases from V and 5 bases from J, with 13 bases between. This CDR3 is built from 14 residues. DNA of the CDR3: TGTGCCAGCAGCTACCGGGACACTCTAGATACGCAGTATTTT. Protein sequence: CASSYRDTLDTQYF.

This clone was counted once. The chain combines TRBV6-6 with TRBJ2-7; TRBD1 aligns across 8 bases. This CDR3 has 14 residues. Germline-derived CDR1 and CDR2 are MNHNY and SVGAGI (reference sequence). V shed 4 bases, J shed 2 bases, and the junction held 4 bases outside the gene matches. The CDR3 region is CASSSQDRAYEQYF. CDR3 bases: TGTGCCAGCAGTTCCCAGGACAGGGCCTACGAGCAGTACTTC.

As concerns this clone: In the same sample, other DNA sequences code for this CDR3. In DNA, the CDR3 is TGTGCCAGCAGTTTGGGTAGCAATCAGCCCCAGCATTTT. Protein sequence: CASSLGSNQPQHF. This chain uses TRBV12-3 or TRBV12-4 with TRBJ1-5; D gene unclear. V lost 3 bases to trimming and J lost 0 bases, with 3 bases between them. The CDR3 is 13 amino acids.

This clone was found once. The CDR3 DNA follows: TGTGCCAGCAGCGTAGATCCCTCCGAATCCTACGAGCAGTACTTC. Its protein product is CASSVDPSESYEQYF. The chain carries TRBV9 and TRBJ2-7; D not resolved. The germline V gene encodes CDR1 SGDLS and CDR2 YYNGEE. V was cut by 0 bases and J by 1 base, with 11 bases left in between. The CDR3 is 15 amino acids. Supplemented by reference TRBV9 and TRBJ2-7, the full variable domain reads DSGVTQTPKHLITATGQRVTLRCSPRSGDLSVYWYQQSLDQGLQFLIQYYNGEERAKGNILERFSAQQFPDLHSELNLSSLELGDSALYFCASSVDPSESYEQYFGPGTRLTVT.

The chain couples TRBV6-5 to TRBJ2-3; perhaps TRBD2 as D (6 bases). The V end was cut by 5 bases, the J end by 0 bases, with 9 bases between. The germline V gene has CDR1 MNHEY and CDR2 SVGAGI. The CDR3 extends over 14 amino acids. CDR3 region: CASSIAASTDTQYF. The CDR3 region has the DNA TGTGCCAGCAGTATAGCGGCTAGCACAGATACGCAGTATTTT.